This TCR beta chain was documented in a study of blood T cell repertoires in COVID-19 (dated by TCRdb to the early 2020s). Some background on the complete study: Collaborator samples came from the United States, Italy and Spain and covered acute and convalescent phases of COVID-19. The prospective study material was composed of cDNA or gDNA derived from T cells, B-cell-depleted T cells, or PBMCs. The dataset comprised deeply sampled blood TCRbeta repertoires from subjects exposed to, actively infected with, or recovered from COVID-19. The repertoires were released in a freely available public database intended as a resource for research on the immune response to SARS-CoV-2. The samples were drawn from two sources: the first 160 participants of the ongoing ImmuneRACE study, and 950 to 1,500 subjects contributed by 6 global collaborators. A de-identified subject ID, COVID-19 status, age in years and sex were almost always included in the sample metadata. Where available, HLA class I and class II types were taken from metadata supplied by the sample provider and were not determined by assay-based typing.

What the study reported, not specific to this receptor: The quantity of clinical and demographic metadata differed by source and by participant and was supplied without curation.

Deletion took 4 bases off V and 4 bases off J, with a span of 12 bases between the germline ends. The CDR3 contains 14 residues, cysteine and phenylalanine counted. CDR3 DNA only is kept here, 42 bases in frame from base 1. CDR1 SGHRS and CDR2 YFSETQ were looked up in the germline V gene. Of note for this clone: It lacks a known antigen. No base quality information exists; no much larger clone differs at one position.

Collaborating institutions collected whole blood in K2EDTA tubes following their own protocols. For TCRbeta analysis, collaborators shipped samples in one of three forms: frozen whole blood, isolated PBMCs, or DNA extracted from either of those sample types. TCRbeta CDR3 regions were amplified from genomic DNA using the immunoSEQ Assay, a bias-controlled multiplex PCR. The paper's processing steps were these. Nucleated cell counts per sample were estimated from amplification of reference gene primers within the assay. Sequence reads were collapsed and filtered to measure the absolute abundance of every unique TCRbeta CDR3 rearrangement. For each sample, productive Simpson clonality was calculated as the square root of Simpson's diversity index across productive rearrangements. In TCRdb, the immuneACCESS table is reduced to in-frame sequences with V and J assigned. These tables do not hold every clone; where another copy was compared, an unresolved V gene accounts for under half, and the others remain unexplained. The V and J calls and clone size were taken over from that table, and D and trimming were inferred from the DNA. This sample holds about 62,000 clones; more than 90% were observed only once. The ten largest clones capture about 5.4% of the sample.

The chain is assembled from TRBV5-1 and TRBJ1-3, with no reliable assignment of the D segment. Sample: peripheral blood. The sequence was collected from a human donor in a cohort sampled during active COVID-19. The DNA sequence is given as TGCGCCAGCAGCCCAGCTGCGGGGGGAAACACCATATATTTT. The encoded protein is CASSPAAGGNTIYF.